This TCR beta chain was observed in a study of T cell repertoires in cytomegalovirus infection. Study information: Public TCR beta signatures marked donors with CMV infection and the matching HLA.

Ten or more counts support this clonotype. TCRdb used MiXCR to reprocess the reads, holding one entry per CDR3 protein. The top ten clones hold 8.8% of a sample with about 260,000 distinct CDR3 sequences, approximately 13% of them seen once. Germline V gene data show CDR1 as MNHEY and CDR2 as SVGAGI. CDR3 length equals 14 residues. The ends lost 5 bases at V and 7 bases at J; junction bases unmatched: 5. This clonotype was obtained from a human donor in good health (CMV status not recorded). Some clones in this sample may be carry-over from other donors' samples. Sequencing input: PBMCs. The rearrangement links TRBV6-5 to TRBJ2-4, with TRBD1 matching 10 bases. The CDR3 sequence: CASSPGQGTNIQYF. Written as DNA, the CDR3 is TGTGCCAGCAGTCCGGGACAGGGGACGAACATTCAGTACTTC.